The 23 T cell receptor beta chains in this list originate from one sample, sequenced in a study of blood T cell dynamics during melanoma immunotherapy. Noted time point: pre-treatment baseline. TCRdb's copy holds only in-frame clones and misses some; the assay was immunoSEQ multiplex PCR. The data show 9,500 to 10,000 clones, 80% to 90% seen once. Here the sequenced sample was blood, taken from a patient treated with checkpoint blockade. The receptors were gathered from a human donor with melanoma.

CDR3 in amino acids: CSVEGRASNEQYF. The CDR3 DNA reads TGCAGCGTTGAAGGTAGGGCTTCGAACGAGCAGTACTTC. This rearrangement joins TRBV29-1 to TRBJ2-5, with D unclear. The DNA end is more similar to TRBJ2-7, so the J call may be wrong. Germline-derived CDR1 and CDR2 are SQVTM and ANQGSEA. The CDR3 loop spans 13 amino acids.

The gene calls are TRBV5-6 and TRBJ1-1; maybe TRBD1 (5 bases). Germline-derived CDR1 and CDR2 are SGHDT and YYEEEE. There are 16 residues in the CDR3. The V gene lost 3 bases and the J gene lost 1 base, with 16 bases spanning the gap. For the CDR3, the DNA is TGTGCCAGCAGCTGGGGGGAGGTTTATAGGAACACTGAAGCTTTCTTT. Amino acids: CASSWGEVYRNTEAFF.

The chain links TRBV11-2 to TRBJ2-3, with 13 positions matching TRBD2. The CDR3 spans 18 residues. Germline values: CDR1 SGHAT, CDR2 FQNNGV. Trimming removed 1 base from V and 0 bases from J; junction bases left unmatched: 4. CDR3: CASSLGLAGGPSTDTQYF. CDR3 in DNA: TGTGCCAGCAGCTTAGGACTAGCGGGGGGCCCTAGCACAGATACGCAGTATTTT.

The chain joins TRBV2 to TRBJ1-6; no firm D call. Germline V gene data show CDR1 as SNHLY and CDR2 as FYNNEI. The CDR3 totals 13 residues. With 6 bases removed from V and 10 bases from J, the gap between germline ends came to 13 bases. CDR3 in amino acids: CASRASNGSPLHF. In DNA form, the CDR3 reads TGTGCCAGCAGAGCCTCAAACGGCTCACCCCTCCACTTT.

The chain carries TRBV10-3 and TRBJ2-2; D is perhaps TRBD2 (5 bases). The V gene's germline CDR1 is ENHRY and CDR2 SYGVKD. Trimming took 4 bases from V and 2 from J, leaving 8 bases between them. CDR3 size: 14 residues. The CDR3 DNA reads TGTGCCATCAGTGGCCGGGAAAACACCGGGGAGCTGTTTTTT. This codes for CAISGRENTGELFF.

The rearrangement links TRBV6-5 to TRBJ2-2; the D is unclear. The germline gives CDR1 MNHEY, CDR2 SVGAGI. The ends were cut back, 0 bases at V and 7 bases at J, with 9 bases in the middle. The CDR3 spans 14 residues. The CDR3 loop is CASSYSIVFGELFF. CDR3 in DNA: TGTGCCAGCAGTTACTCGATTGTGTTCGGGGAGCTGTTTTTT.

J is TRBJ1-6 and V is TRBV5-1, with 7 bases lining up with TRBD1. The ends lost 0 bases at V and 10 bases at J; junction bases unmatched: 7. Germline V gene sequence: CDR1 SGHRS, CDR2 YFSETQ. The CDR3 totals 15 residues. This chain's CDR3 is CASSLATGDESPLHF. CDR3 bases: TGCGCCAGCAGCTTGGCTACAGGGGACGAATCACCCCTCCACTTT.

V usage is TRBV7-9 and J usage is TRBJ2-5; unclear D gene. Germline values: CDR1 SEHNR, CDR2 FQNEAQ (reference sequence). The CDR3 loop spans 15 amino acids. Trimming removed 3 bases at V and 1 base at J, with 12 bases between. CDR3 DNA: TGTGCCAGCAGCTTGACACTCAGGCCCCAAGAGACCCAGTACTTC. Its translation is CASSLTLRPQETQYF.

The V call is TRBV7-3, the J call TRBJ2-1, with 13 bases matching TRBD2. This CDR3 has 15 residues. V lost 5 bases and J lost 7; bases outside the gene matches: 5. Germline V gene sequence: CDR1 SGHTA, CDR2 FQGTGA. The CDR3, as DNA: TGTGCCAGCAGCCTGGGACTAGCGGGGTTTAATGAGCAGTTCTTC. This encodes CASSLGLAGFNEQFF.

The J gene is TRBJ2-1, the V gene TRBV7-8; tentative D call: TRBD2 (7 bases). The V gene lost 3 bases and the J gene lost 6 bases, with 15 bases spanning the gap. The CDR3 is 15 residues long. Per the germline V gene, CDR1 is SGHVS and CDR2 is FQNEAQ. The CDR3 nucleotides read TGTGCCAGCAGCTTTGAGGGGGGGGCAATCAATGAGCAGTTCTTC. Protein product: CASSFEGGAINEQFF.

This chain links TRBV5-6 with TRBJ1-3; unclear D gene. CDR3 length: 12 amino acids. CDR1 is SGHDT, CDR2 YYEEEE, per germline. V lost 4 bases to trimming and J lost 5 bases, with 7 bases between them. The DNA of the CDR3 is TGTGCCAGCAGCCATTCAAGAAACACCATATATTTT. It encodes CASSHSRNTIYF.

The CDR3: CASSYEQGHTPLHF. The CDR3, as DNA: TGCGCCAGCAGCTATGAACAGGGGCACACACCCCTCCACTTT. This chain links TRBV5-1 with TRBJ1-6, with 7 bases matching TRBD1. The CDR3 has 14 residues. V lost 3 bases and J lost 11; bases outside the gene matches: 8. Germline CDR1 SGHRS, CDR2 YFSETQ.

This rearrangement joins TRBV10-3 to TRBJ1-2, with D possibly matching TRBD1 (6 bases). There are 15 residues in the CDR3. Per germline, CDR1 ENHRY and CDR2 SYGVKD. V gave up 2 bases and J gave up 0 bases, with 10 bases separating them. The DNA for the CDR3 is TGTGCCATCAGTGAGGGGGGCAAATCTAACTATGGCTACACCTTC. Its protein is CAISEGGKSNYGYTF.

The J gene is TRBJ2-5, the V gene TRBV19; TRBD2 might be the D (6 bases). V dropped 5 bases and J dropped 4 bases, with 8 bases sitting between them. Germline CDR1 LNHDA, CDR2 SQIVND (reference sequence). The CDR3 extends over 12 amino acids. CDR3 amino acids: CASSSGLETQYF. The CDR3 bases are TGTGCCAGTAGTTCGGGACTAGAGACCCAGTACTTC.

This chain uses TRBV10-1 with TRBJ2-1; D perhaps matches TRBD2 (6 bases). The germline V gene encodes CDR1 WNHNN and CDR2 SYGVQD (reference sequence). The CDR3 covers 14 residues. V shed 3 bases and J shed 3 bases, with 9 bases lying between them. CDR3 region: CASSDGTFYNEQFF. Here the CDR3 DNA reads TGCGCCAGCAGTGATGGGACTTTCTACAATGAGCAGTTCTTC.

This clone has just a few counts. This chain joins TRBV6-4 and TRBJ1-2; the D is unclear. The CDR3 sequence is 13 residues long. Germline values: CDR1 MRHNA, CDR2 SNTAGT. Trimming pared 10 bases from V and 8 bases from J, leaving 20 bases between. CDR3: CATKVIGVEGYTF. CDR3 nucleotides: TGTGCCACCAAGGTAATCGGGGTGGAGGGCTACACCTTC.

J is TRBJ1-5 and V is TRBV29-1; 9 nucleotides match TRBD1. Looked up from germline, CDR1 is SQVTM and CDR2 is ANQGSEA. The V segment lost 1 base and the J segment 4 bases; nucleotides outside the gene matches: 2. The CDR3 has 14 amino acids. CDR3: CSVEVGTGNQPQHF. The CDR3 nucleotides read TGCAGCGTTGAAGTCGGGACAGGGAATCAGCCCCAGCATTTT.

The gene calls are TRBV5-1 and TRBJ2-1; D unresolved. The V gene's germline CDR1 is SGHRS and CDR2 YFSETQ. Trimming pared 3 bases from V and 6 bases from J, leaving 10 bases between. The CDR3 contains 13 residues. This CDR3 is CASSSIIANEQFF. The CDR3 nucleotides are TGCGCCAGCAGCTCGATCATTGCCAATGAGCAGTTCTTC.

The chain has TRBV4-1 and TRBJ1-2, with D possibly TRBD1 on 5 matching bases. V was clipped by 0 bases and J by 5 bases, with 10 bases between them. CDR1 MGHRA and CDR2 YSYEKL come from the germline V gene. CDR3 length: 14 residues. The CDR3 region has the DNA TGCGCCAGCAGCCAAGATCCCAGGGCTTATGGCTACACCTTC. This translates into CASSQDPRAYGYTF.

The CDR3 DNA reads TGTGCCAGCAGCCAAGACAAGGAAGTCTATGGCTACACCTTC. This sequence encodes CASSQDKEVYGYTF. J is TRBJ1-2 and V is TRBV4-2, with D hard to call. The germline V gene has CDR1 LGHNA and CDR2 YNFKEQ. The CDR3 covers 14 residues. Trimming cost V 0 bases and J 4 bases, with 9 bases left between them.

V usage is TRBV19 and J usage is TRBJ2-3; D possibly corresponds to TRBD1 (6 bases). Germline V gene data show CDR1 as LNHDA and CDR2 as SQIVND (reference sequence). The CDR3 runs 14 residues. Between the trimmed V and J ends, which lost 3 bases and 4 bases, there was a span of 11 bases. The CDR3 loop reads CASSIWGRPDTQYF. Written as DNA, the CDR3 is TGTGCCAGTAGTATTTGGGGGCGACCAGATACGCAGTATTTT.

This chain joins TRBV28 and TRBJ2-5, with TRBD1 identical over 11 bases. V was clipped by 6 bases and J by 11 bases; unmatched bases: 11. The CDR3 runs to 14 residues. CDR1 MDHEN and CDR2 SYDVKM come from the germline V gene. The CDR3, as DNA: TGTGCCAGCAGGGGGACAGGGGGAACTACGAAGCAGTACTTC. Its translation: CASRGTGGTTKQYF. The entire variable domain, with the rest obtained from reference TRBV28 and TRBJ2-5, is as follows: DVKVTQSSRYLVKRTGEKVFLECVQDMDHENMFWYRQDPGLGLRLIYFSYDVKMKEKGDIPEGYSVSREKKERFSLILESASTNQTSMYLCASRGTGGTTKQYFGPGTRLLVL.

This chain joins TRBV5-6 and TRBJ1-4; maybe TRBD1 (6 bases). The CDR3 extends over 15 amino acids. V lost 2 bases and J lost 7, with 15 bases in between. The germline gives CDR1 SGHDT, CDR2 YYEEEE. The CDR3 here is CASSFHETGREKLFF. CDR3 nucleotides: TGTGCCAGCAGCTTTCATGAGACAGGTCGTGAAAAACTGTTTTTT.